Below are 11 T cell receptor beta chains sequenced from a single sample in a study of graft-versus-host responses after intestinal transplantation. Data came from immunoSEQ multiplex PCR; TCRdb stores just in-frame clones and leaves some out. In the table there are about 69,000 clones, about nine tenths of which are singletons. The source was bone marrow, collected 700 to 850 days after intestinal transplantation. All receptors come from a human patient who received an intestinal transplant, so some T cells may come from the graft donor.

This sequence joins TRBV5-4 and TRBJ2-4; D may match TRBD1 or TRBD2 (6 bases each). Trimming removed 1 base at V and 0 bases at J, with 8 bases between. The germline V gene has CDR1 SGHNT and CDR2 YYREEE (reference sequence). This CDR3 is built from 15 residues. This CDR3 is CASSLRGLAKNIQYF. As DNA, the CDR3 is TGTGCCAGCAGCTTGCGGGGGCTAGCCAAAAACATTCAGTACTTC.

The chain employs TRBV28 and TRBJ2-7; D ambiguous. CDR1 is MDHEN and CDR2 is SYDVKM in the germline V gene. V was pared by 1 base and J by 5 bases, with 12 bases between. The CDR3 consists of 14 residues. The CDR3 region is CASSLSRAQNEQYF. The CDR3 DNA reads as TGTGCCAGCAGTTTATCCCGGGCTCAAAACGAGCAGTACTTC.

V is TRBV27 and J is TRBJ1-4; 8 bases are a match to TRBD1. The trim removed 4 bases at V and 5 bases at J, leaving 6 bases unmatched. Germline CDR1 and CDR2: MNHEY and SMNVEV (reference sequence). The CDR3 is 15 amino acids. The CDR3: CASSSRGRMNEKLFF. DNA of the CDR3: TGTGCCAGCAGTTCCAGGGGGCGTATGAATGAAAAACTGTTTTTT.

V gene TRBV13 combines with J gene TRBJ2-7; D possibly corresponds to TRBD2 (6 bases). The CDR3 contains 13 residues. CDR1 is PRHDT and CDR2 is FYEKMQ in the germline V gene (reference sequence). Trimming took off 2 bases at V and 7 bases at J, with 12 bases between the two ends. CDR3 in amino acids: CASSLIVGLEQYF. The CDR3, as DNA: TGTGCCAGCAGCTTAATCGTAGGACTAGAGCAGTACTTC.

This clone is termed medium-sized. The chain carries TRBV6-4 and TRBJ2-2; TRBD2 matches 10 bases. The CDR3 contains 16 residues. The ends lost 0 bases at V and 4 bases at J; junction bases unmatched: 2. The V gene's germline CDR1 is MRHNA and CDR2 SNTAGT. CDR3 amino acids: CASSDSSGGATGELFF. The CDR3 coding sequence is TGTGCCAGCAGTGACTCGAGCGGGGGGGCCACCGGGGAGCTGTTTTTT.

This clone appeared a single time. V and J are TRBV27 and TRBJ1-1, with D uncertain. This CDR3 comprises 11 residues. Trimming left V 3 bases short and J 9 bases short, with 8 bases between. In germline, CDR1 is MNHEY, CDR2 SMNVEV (reference sequence). The CDR3 sequence: CASSLGNKAFF. In DNA form, the CDR3 reads TGTGCCAGCAGTTTGGGGAATAAAGCTTTCTTT.

V and J are TRBV19 and TRBJ1-1, with 9 positions matching TRBD1. The CDR3 sequence is 17 residues long. Germline CDR1 is LNHDA and CDR2 is SQIVND (reference sequence). J was trimmed by 0 bases and V by 3 bases; bases with no gene match: 8. The CDR3 nucleotides read TGTGCCAGTAGTATCCCGGGACAGGGTGGGATGAACACTGAAGCTTTCTTT. This encodes CASSIPGQGGMNTEAFF.

This clone was seen only once. The chain has TRBV7-3 and TRBJ2-1; 13 bases map to TRBD2. The junction had 9 bases not matched to a gene; V was cut back by 5 bases and J by 2 bases. This CDR3 is built from 18 residues. Per the germline V gene, CDR1 is SGHTA and CDR2 is FQGTGA. The CDR3, as DNA: TGTGCCAGCAGCCCCGGACTAGCGGGAGATCCTCCCTACAATGAGCAGTTCTTC. It codes for CASSPGLAGDPPYNEQFF.

The chain carries TRBV5-1 and TRBJ2-5; D remains ambiguous. Per the germline V gene, CDR1 is SGHRS and CDR2 is YFSETQ. V was trimmed by 0 bases and J by 5 bases, leaving 11 bases between them. The CDR3 has 14 residues. The DNA of the CDR3 is TGCGCCAGCAGCTTGGGTGGGGTCTTGGAGACCCAGTACTTC. It is translated as CASSLGGVLETQYF.

This clone was counted a single time. The chain recombines TRBV7-6 with TRBJ1-4, with 9 nucleotides matching TRBD1. This CDR3 has 14 residues. From germline, CDR1 is SGHVS and CDR2 FNYEAQ. J lost 5 bases, V lost 4 bases, and 2 bases had no gene match. CDR3: CASSSGTGNEKLFF. In DNA form, the CDR3 reads TGTGCCAGCAGCTCCGGGACAGGGAATGAAAAACTGTTTTTT.

The V and J genes are TRBV19 and TRBJ1-4; D may be TRBD1 (5 bases). Trimming cost V 5 bases and J 0 bases, with 10 bases left between them. The CDR3 totals 15 residues. Germline-derived CDR1 and CDR2 are LNHDA and SQIVND (reference sequence). This CDR3 reads CASSFQGATNEKLFF. The CDR3 coding sequence is TGTGCCAGTAGTTTTCAGGGAGCAACTAATGAAAAACTGTTTTTT.